This is a list of T cell receptor beta chains from one sample in a study of shared clonotypes between healthy human individuals. The method was immunoSEQ multiplex PCR; TCRdb's version includes in-frame clones alone and lacks a portion of them. The repertoire consists of about 1.5 million clones, with under 99% occurring once and the leading ten covering approximately 0.45%. Sequencing input: naive CD4+ T cells sorted from blood. All receptors derive from a man between 25 and 39 years old in good health. The CDR3 runs from the conserved cysteine through the conserved F or W. A D gene is named only where the DNA matches it firmly. Only some rows state a clone size, as once, few, many or a class for expanded clones.

v_call	d_call	j_call	clone_size	cdr3_nt	cdr3_aa
TRBV11-2	TRBD2	TRBJ2-7	.	TGTGCCAGCAGCTGGACTAGCGGGGAGTTCTACGAGCAGTACTTC	CASSWTSGEFYEQYF
TRBV27	TRBD1	TRBJ1-1	.	TGTGCCAGCAGTTGGACAGGGATGAACACTGAAGCTTTCTTT	CASSWTGMNTEAFF
TRBV10-1	TRBD1	TRBJ2-7	.	TGCGCCAGCAGTGGACAGGGCTTCGAGCAGTACTTC	CASSGQGFEQYF
TRBV5-4	TRBD2	TRBJ2-7	.	TGTGCCAGCAGCTTGTTGTCTAGCGGATCCTACGAGCAGTACTTC	CASSLLSSGSYEQYF
TRBV11-2	.	TRBJ2-4	.	TGTGCCAGCAGCCCTCCGCCAACCGCCAAAAACATTCAGTACTTC	CASSPPPTAKNIQYF
TRBV6-5	.	TRBJ2-7	.	TGTGCCAGCAGTTACTCTGGGGGGACCTACGAGCAGTACTTC	CASSYSGGTYEQYF
TRBV11-2	.	TRBJ2-5	.	TGTGCCAGCAGCTTAAATGGGGGACAAGAGACCCAGTACTTC	CASSLNGGQETQYF
TRBV18	.	TRBJ2-1	.	TGTGCCAGCTCACCATCGACGGGCTTCCCGAGCTCCTACAATGAGCAGTTCTTC	CASSPSTGFPSSYNEQFF
TRBV27	.	TRBJ1-1	.	TGTGCCAGCAGTTTAAGGGGATATGGGGAACTAACGATCCAAATGAACACTGAAGCTTTCTTT	CASSLRGYGELTIQMNTEAFF
TRBV9	TRBD2	TRBJ2-7	.	TGTGCCAGCAGCACCACCCTCGGGACTAGCGGAAAGTACAACGAACATGGGGAGCAGTACTTC	CASSTTLGTSGKYNEHGEQYF
TRBV28	.	TRBJ2-7	once	TGTGCCAGCAGTTTACGGGCAGCCTCCTACGAGCAGTACTTC	CASSLRAASYEQYF
TRBV10-3	.	TRBJ1-2	.	TGTGCCATCACACAGGACCGGGGAGCTAACTATGGCTACACCTTC	CAITQDRGANYGYTF
TRBV10-2	.	TRBJ2-7	.	TGCGCCAGCAGTTTACTCGGCGGGACCTACGAGCAGTACTTC	CASSLLGGTYEQYF
TRBV11-2	TRBD2	TRBJ2-3	once	TGTGCCAGCAGCTTAGAGGCTCCTAGCGGGAGGTCGTGGAGCACAGATACGCAGTATTTT	CASSLEAPSGRSWSTDTQYF
TRBV5-4	TRBD2	TRBJ2-2	.	TGTGCCAGCAGTCGTCTAGCGGCATCGAACACCGGGGAGCTGTTTTTT	CASSRLAASNTGELFF
TRBV28	TRBD1	TRBJ1-5	.	TGTGCCAGCAGTCCCTCGACAGGGTTAGCGTATCAGCCCCAGCATTTT	CASSPSTGLAYQPQHF
TRBV7-9	.	TRBJ1-2	.	TGTGCCAGCAGCTTAGCATCTGGACAGTCCTCTATCTCCTATGGCTACACCTTC	CASSLASGQSSISYGYTF
TRBV7-9	.	TRBJ2-1	.	TGTGCCAGCAGCTTGAGGGACAATGAGCAGTTCTTC	CASSLRDNEQFF
TRBV25-1	.	TRBJ2-1	.	TGTGCCAGCAGTGATCCGGGGTACAATGAGCAGTTCTTC	CASSDPGYNEQFF
TRBV4-3	.	TRBJ2-1	.	TGCGCCAGCAGCCAAGAGGGACAGCGGGAGCCATACAATGAGCAGTTCTTC	CASSQEGQREPYNEQFF
TRBV29-1	.	TRBJ2-5	.	TGCAGCGTTCTCCCGATGGACGAGACCCAGTACTTC	CSVLPMDETQYF
TRBV5-1	TRBD1	TRBJ2-1	.	TGCGCCAGCAGCTTGGCCTCGACAGGGCACTCCTACAATGAGCAGTTCTTC	CASSLASTGHSYNEQFF
TRBV19	.	TRBJ1-5	.	TGTGCCAGTAGTCCCATGGCCAGGGTTCATCAGCCCCAGCATTTT	CASSPMARVHQPQHF
TRBV9	.	TRBJ2-1	.	TGTGCCAGCAGCGGGACCCTAGGCAATGAGCAGTTCTTC	CASSGTLGNEQFF
TRBV27	TRBD1	TRBJ2-3	.	TGTGCCAGCAGTCAGAAAGATCCGGGACAGGGAACAGATACGCAGTATTTT	CASSQKDPGQGTDTQYF
TRBV18	.	TRBJ2-5	.	TGTGCCAGCTCACCGGCCAGTCAAGAGACCCAGTACTTC	CASSPASQETQYF
TRBV19	.	TRBJ2-3	.	TGTGCCAGTAGTATAGATAAGATGAAGACGCAGTATTTT	CASSIDKMKTQYF
TRBV5-1	.	TRBJ2-2	.	TGCGCCAGCAGCCTGTGGATGGGTTCTGTCGGGGAGCTGTTTTTT	CASSLWMGSVGELFF
TRBV2	TRBD1	TRBJ2-5	once	TGTGCCAGCAGGGCGGGACAGGGTCAAGAGACCCAGTACTTC	CASRAGQGQETQYF
TRBV15	TRBD2	TRBJ2-5	.	TGTGCCACCAGCACCGGACTAGCGGGAGGGAGGGAGACCCAGTACTTC	CATSTGLAGGRETQYF
TRBV5-4	TRBD2	TRBJ2-2	.	TGTGCCAGCAGCTTCGGGGGACTAGCTCTTGGGGAGCTGTTTTTT	CASSFGGLALGELFF
TRBV2	.	TRBJ1-2	.	TGTGCCAGCAGTGGAGGGGAATATGGCTACACCTTC	CASSGGEYGYTF
TRBV20-1	.	TRBJ1-1	once	TGCAGTGCTATTAGGGGCAATGGAGCTTTCTTT	CSAIRGNGAFF
TRBV19	TRBD1	TRBJ1-5	.	TGTGCCAGTGGCCGGGACAGGGATCAGCCCCAGCATTTT	CASGRDRDQPQHF